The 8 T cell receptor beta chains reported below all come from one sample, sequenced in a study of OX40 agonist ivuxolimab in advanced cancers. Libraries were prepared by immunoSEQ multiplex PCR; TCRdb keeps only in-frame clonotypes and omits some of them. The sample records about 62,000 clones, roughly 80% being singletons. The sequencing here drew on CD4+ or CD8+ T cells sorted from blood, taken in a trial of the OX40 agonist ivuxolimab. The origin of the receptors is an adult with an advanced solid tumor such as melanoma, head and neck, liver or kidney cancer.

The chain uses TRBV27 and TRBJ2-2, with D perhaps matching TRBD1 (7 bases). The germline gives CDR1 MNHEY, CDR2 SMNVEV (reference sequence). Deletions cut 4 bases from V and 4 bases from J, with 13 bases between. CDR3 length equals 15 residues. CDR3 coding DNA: TGTGCCAGCAGTTACGCAGGGGGGACCACCGGGGAGCTGTTTTTT. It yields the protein CASSYAGGTTGELFF.

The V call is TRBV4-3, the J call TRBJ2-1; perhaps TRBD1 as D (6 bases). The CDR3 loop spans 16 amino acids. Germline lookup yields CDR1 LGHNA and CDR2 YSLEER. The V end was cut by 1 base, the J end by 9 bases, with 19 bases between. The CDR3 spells CASSQGIGTMYFEQFF. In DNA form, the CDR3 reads TGCGCCAGCAGCCAAGGAATCGGGACAATGTACTTTGAGCAGTTCTTC.

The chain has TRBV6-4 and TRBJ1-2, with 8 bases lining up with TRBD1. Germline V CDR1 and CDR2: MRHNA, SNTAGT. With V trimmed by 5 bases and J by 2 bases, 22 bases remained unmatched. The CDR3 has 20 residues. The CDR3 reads CASSRVFKGVRRTGNYGYTF. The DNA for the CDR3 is TGTGCCAGCAGTCGGGTCTTCAAAGGGGTCCGAAGGACAGGGAACTATGGCTACACCTTC.

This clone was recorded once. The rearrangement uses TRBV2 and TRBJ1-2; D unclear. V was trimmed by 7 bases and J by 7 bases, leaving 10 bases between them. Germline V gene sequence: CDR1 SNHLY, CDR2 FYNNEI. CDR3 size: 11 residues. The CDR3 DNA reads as TGTGCCAGCACGGAAATTTCTGGCTACACCTTC. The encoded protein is CASTEISGYTF.

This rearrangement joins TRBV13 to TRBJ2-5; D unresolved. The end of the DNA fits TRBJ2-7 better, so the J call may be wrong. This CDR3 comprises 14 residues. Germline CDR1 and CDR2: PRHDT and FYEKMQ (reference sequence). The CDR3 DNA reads TGTGCCAGCAGCTTAGGCTTAAGCTCCTACGAGCAGTACTTC. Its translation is CASSLGLSSYEQYF.

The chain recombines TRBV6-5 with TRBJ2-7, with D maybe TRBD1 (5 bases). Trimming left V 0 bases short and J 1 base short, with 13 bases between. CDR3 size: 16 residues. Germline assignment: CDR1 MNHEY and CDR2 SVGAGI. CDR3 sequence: CASSYSTTGISYEQYF. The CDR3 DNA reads TGTGCCAGCAGTTACTCTACAACAGGAATTTCCTACGAGCAGTACTTC.

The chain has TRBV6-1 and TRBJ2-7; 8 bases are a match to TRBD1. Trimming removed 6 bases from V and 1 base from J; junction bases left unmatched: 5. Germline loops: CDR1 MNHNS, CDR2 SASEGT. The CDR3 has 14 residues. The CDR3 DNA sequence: TGTGCCAGCAGGGGACAGGAAAGGTCCTACGAGCAGTACGTC. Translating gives CASRGQERSYEQYV.

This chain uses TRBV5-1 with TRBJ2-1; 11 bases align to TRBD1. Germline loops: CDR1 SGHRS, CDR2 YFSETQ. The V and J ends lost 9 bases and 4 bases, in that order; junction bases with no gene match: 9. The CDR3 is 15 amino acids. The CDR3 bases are TGCGCCACCCGATCGGGACAGGGGGGTTACAATGAGCAGTTCTTC. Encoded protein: CATRSGQGGYNEQFF.